The sequence of this TCR beta chain was determined in a study of blood T cells in healthy people across ages. V gave up 4 bases and J gave up 2 bases, with 11 bases separating them. Per the germline V gene, CDR1 is SGHRS and CDR2 is YFSETQ. This CDR3 is built from 14 residues. Next came a second PCR, run for about 7 to 12 cycles, which used a sample-barcoded 5' primer along with a J-beta primer mix. TCRdb reprocessed the 5' RACE reads with MiXCR, giving one entry per CDR3 protein. The sample lists around 780,000 distinct CDR3 sequences; more than 55% were seen once. The specimen sequenced was blood. This sequence was found in a man aged 35 to 55 in good health. The V gene is TRBV5-1, the J gene TRBJ2-3, with D perhaps being TRBD1 or TRBD2 (5 bases each). The CDR3 loop is CASSGTGTTDTQYF. The CDR3 DNA is TGCGCCAGCAGCGGAACCGGGACCACAGATACGCAGTATTTT.